Listed below are T cell receptor beta chains from one sample, sequenced in a study of a mutant IDH1 vaccine in newly diagnosed glioma. Their recognized antigens are unknown. The data were produced by immunoSEQ multiplex PCR, yet TCRdb's version contains in-frame clones alone and is incomplete. The data hold fewer than 70,000 clones, with around 89% observed a single time. Sequences were derived from PBMCs, sampled from a glioma patient whose treatment included an IDH1 peptide vaccine. These receptors were collected from a woman aged 35 to 49 with glioma. Each CDR3 is given with its conserved first and last residue. The D gene is left open where the match is weak. Clone size is stated in some rows and not others, as once, few, many or a class when expanded.

j_call: TRBJ2-5; clone_size: NA; v_call: TRBV6-1; d_call: TRBD1; cdr3_aa: CASSGTGVLQETQYF; cdr3_nt: TGTGCCAGCAGTGGGACAGGGGTCCTCCAAGAGACCCAGTACTTC
j_call: TRBJ2-4; clone_size: NA; v_call: TRBV5-1; d_call: NA; cdr3_aa: CASATQGRSPAKNIQYF; cdr3_nt: TGCGCCAGCGCGACCCAAGGTAGATCCCCAGCCAAAAACATTCAGTACTTC
j_call: TRBJ1-2; clone_size: NA; v_call: TRBV5-8; d_call: NA; cdr3_aa: CASSLAGTNYGYTF; cdr3_nt: TGTGCCAGCAGCTTGGCAGGGACTAACTATGGCTACACCTTC
j_call: TRBJ1-6; clone_size: once; v_call: TRBV27; d_call: NA; cdr3_aa: CASSSRQNYNSPLHF; cdr3_nt: TGTGCCAGCAGTTCCCGACAGAATTATAATTCACCCCTCCACTTT
j_call: TRBJ1-2; clone_size: NA; v_call: TRBV5-4; d_call: NA; cdr3_aa: CASSFDDSNYGYTF; cdr3_nt: TGTGCCAGCAGCTTCGACGACTCTAACTATGGCTACACCTTC
j_call: TRBJ2-1; clone_size: NA; v_call: TRBV6-5; d_call: NA; cdr3_aa: CASSNLVGGINEQFF; cdr3_nt: TGTGCCAGCAGCAACTTAGTTGGGGGTATCAATGAGCAGTTCTTC
j_call: TRBJ2-5; clone_size: once; v_call: TRBV25-1; d_call: TRBD1; cdr3_aa: CASSARTGLQETQYF; cdr3_nt: TGTGCCAGCAGTGCGAGGACAGGCCTTCAAGAGACCCAGTACTTC
j_call: TRBJ1-1; clone_size: NA; v_call: TRBV6-6; d_call: NA; cdr3_aa: CASSYERPEAFF; cdr3_nt: TGTGCCAGCAGTTACGAGCGTCCTGAAGCTTTCTTT
j_call: TRBJ2-2; clone_size: NA; v_call: TRBV18; d_call: NA; cdr3_aa: CASSPGMGNTGELFF; cdr3_nt: TGTGCCAGCTCACCAGGAATGGGGAACACCGGGGAGCTGTTTTTT
j_call: TRBJ2-3; clone_size: NA; v_call: TRBV2; d_call: TRBD1; cdr3_aa: CASSDARQGALDTQYF; cdr3_nt: TGTGCCAGCAGTGACGCCAGACAGGGGGCATTAGATACGCAGTATTTT
j_call: TRBJ1-1; clone_size: NA; v_call: TRBV19; d_call: NA; cdr3_aa: CASSIVRAGRSNTEAFF; cdr3_nt: TGTGCCAGTAGTATAGTGAGGGCTGGACGGTCGAACACTGAAGCTTTCTTT
j_call: TRBJ1-5; clone_size: NA; v_call: TRBV4-1; d_call: TRBD1; cdr3_aa: CASSRRTGAHQPQHF; cdr3_nt: TGCGCCAGCAGCCGTAGGACAGGGGCCCATCAGCCCCAGCATTTT
j_call: TRBJ2-7; clone_size: NA; v_call: TRBV6-5; d_call: NA; cdr3_aa: CASRQVGLDFEQYF; cdr3_nt: TGTGCCAGCAGACAGGTGGGCCTTGATTTCGAGCAGTACTTC
j_call: TRBJ2-7; clone_size: NA; v_call: TRBV6-6; d_call: TRBD2; cdr3_aa: CASSYSGLAEAYEQYF; cdr3_nt: TGTGCCAGCAGTTATTCGGGACTAGCGGAGGCCTACGAGCAGTACTTC
j_call: TRBJ2-3; clone_size: NA; v_call: TRBV15; d_call: NA; cdr3_aa: CATNPGGSTDTQYF; cdr3_nt: TGTGCCACCAACCCGGGCGGGAGCACAGATACGCAGTATTTT
j_call: TRBJ1-2; clone_size: NA; v_call: TRBV5-5; d_call: NA; cdr3_aa: CASSFRDIYNYGYTF; cdr3_nt: TGTGCCAGCAGCTTCCGGGACATCTACAACTATGGCTACACCTTC
j_call: TRBJ2-3; clone_size: once; v_call: TRBV4-1; d_call: TRBD2; cdr3_aa: CASSRGLAGGLEVPDTQYF; cdr3_nt: TGCGCCAGCAGCCGGGGACTAGCGGGAGGGTTAGAAGTCCCAGATACGCAGTATTTT
j_call: TRBJ2-7; clone_size: NA; v_call: TRBV5-1; d_call: NA; cdr3_aa: CASSLEGTYEQYF; cdr3_nt: TGCGCCAGCAGCTTGGAGGGAACCTACGAGCAGTACTTC
j_call: TRBJ1-1; clone_size: NA; v_call: TRBV5-6; d_call: NA; cdr3_aa: CASRLALLNTEAFF; cdr3_nt: TGTGCCAGCAGACTGGCCCTCCTAAACACTGAAGCTTTCTTT
j_call: TRBJ1-2; clone_size: NA; v_call: TRBV2; d_call: NA; cdr3_aa: CASSVTGPGLGYTF; cdr3_nt: TGTGCCAGCAGTGTCACGGGGCCAGGGCTAGGCTACACCTTC
j_call: TRBJ1-1; clone_size: NA; v_call: TRBV27; d_call: TRBD1; cdr3_aa: CASSWTGPVGDTEAFF; cdr3_nt: TGTGCCAGCAGTTGGACAGGTCCCGTGGGGGACACTGAAGCTTTCTTT
j_call: TRBJ2-7; clone_size: NA; v_call: TRBV11-2; d_call: NA; cdr3_aa: CASSSDLFNHYEQYF; cdr3_nt: TGTGCCAGCAGCTCTGACCTTTTTAACCACTACGAGCAGTACTTC
j_call: TRBJ1-4; clone_size: NA; v_call: TRBV10-2; d_call: TRBD1; cdr3_aa: CASSWDRVRRREKLFF; cdr3_nt: TGCGCCAGCAGTTGGGACAGGGTGCGACGTCGTGAAAAACTGTTTTTT
j_call: TRBJ2-7; clone_size: NA; v_call: TRBV9; d_call: TRBD2; cdr3_aa: CASSDGTSGSTEQYF; cdr3_nt: TGTGCCAGCAGCGACGGGACTAGCGGGAGTACCGAGCAGTACTTC
j_call: TRBJ1-6; clone_size: few; v_call: TRBV10-3; d_call: NA; cdr3_aa: CAIKETVDNSPLHF; cdr3_nt: TGTGCCATCAAGGAGACAGTAGATAATTCACCCCTCCACTTT
j_call: TRBJ1-1; clone_size: NA; v_call: TRBV27; d_call: NA; cdr3_aa: CASSLGQYTLNTEAFF; cdr3_nt: TGTGCCAGCAGTCTAGGACAGTATACATTGAACACTGAAGCTTTCTTT
j_call: TRBJ2-5; clone_size: NA; v_call: TRBV19; d_call: NA; cdr3_aa: CASSIQGAVETQYF; cdr3_nt: TGTGCCAGTAGTATACAAGGGGCTGTAGAGACCCAGTACTTC
j_call: TRBJ1-1; clone_size: NA; v_call: TRBV6-5; d_call: TRBD1; cdr3_aa: CASSPGTGKAEAFF; cdr3_nt: TGTGCCAGCAGTCCCGGGACAGGGAAGGCTGAAGCTTTCTTT
j_call: TRBJ2-5; clone_size: NA; v_call: TRBV6-1; d_call: TRBD1; cdr3_aa: CASSDSTGPETQYF; cdr3_nt: TGTGCCAGCAGTGACTCGACAGGGCCAGAGACCCAGTACTTC
j_call: TRBJ1-1; clone_size: NA; v_call: TRBV18; d_call: NA; cdr3_aa: CASSPPGVRTEAFF; cdr3_nt: TGTGCCAGCTCACCTCCAGGGGTTCGTACTGAAGCTTTCTTT
j_call: TRBJ2-1; clone_size: NA; v_call: TRBV6-5; d_call: NA; cdr3_aa: CAVGGGSYNEQFF; cdr3_nt: TGTGCCGTAGGTGGGGGTTCCTACAATGAGCAGTTCTTC
j_call: TRBJ2-5; clone_size: NA; v_call: TRBV28; d_call: TRBD2; cdr3_aa: CASSPGLAGGITTQYF; cdr3_nt: TGTGCCAGCAGCCCGGGACTAGCGGGAGGGATAACGACCCAGTACTTC
j_call: TRBJ1-3; clone_size: NA; v_call: TRBV4-2; d_call: NA; cdr3_aa: CASSHPGPASGNTIYF; cdr3_nt: TGTGCCAGCAGCCACCCAGGACCGGCCTCTGGAAACACCATATATTTT
j_call: TRBJ2-1; clone_size: NA; v_call: TRBV9; d_call: TRBD2; cdr3_aa: CASSQPGLAGGINEQFF; cdr3_nt: TGTGCCAGCAGCCAACCGGGACTAGCGGGGGGGATCAATGAGCAGTTCTTC
j_call: TRBJ1-1; clone_size: NA; v_call: TRBV21-1; d_call: NA; cdr3_aa: CASCPRWVAFF; cdr3_nt: TGTGCCAGCTGCCCCCGGTGGGTCGCTTTCTTT
j_call: TRBJ1-1; clone_size: NA; v_call: TRBV18; d_call: NA; cdr3_aa: CASSPNGATEAFF; cdr3_nt: TGTGCCAGCTCACCAAACGGGGCCACTGAAGCTTTCTTT
j_call: TRBJ1-2; clone_size: once; v_call: TRBV2; d_call: NA; cdr3_aa: CASTLTDAYGYTF; cdr3_nt: TGTGCCAGCACCCTCACAGACGCCTATGGCTACACCTTC
j_call: TRBJ2-1; clone_size: once; v_call: TRBV7-8; d_call: TRBD2; cdr3_aa: CASSMGLAGYGSYNEQFF; cdr3_nt: TGTGCCAGCAGCATGGGACTAGCGGGATATGGTTCCTACAATGAGCAGTTCTTC
j_call: TRBJ2-2; clone_size: NA; v_call: TRBV18; d_call: TRBD1; cdr3_aa: CASSQDRGIGELFF; cdr3_nt: TGTGCCAGCTCTCAGGACAGGGGGATCGGGGAGCTGTTTTTT
j_call: TRBJ1-4; clone_size: NA; v_call: TRBV18; d_call: TRBD1; cdr3_aa: CASSPRRDRGAGNKLFF; cdr3_nt: TGTGCCAGCTCACCAAGGAGGGACAGGGGGGCAGGAAACAAACTGTTTTTT
j_call: TRBJ1-2; clone_size: few; v_call: TRBV6-1; d_call: NA; cdr3_aa: CASSGGRYGYTF; cdr3_nt: TGTGCCAGCAGTGGCGGACGATATGGCTACACCTTC
j_call: TRBJ1-1; clone_size: NA; v_call: TRBV4-1; d_call: NA; cdr3_aa: CASSQEAQGGNTEAFF; cdr3_nt: TGCGCCAGCAGCCAAGAAGCACAGGGCGGAAACACTGAAGCTTTCTTT
j_call: TRBJ1-2; clone_size: few; v_call: TRBV2; d_call: TRBD1; cdr3_aa: CASSLRGGYGYTF; cdr3_nt: TGTGCCAGCTCCCTCAGGGGGGGTTATGGCTACACCTTC
j_call: TRBJ1-2; clone_size: NA; v_call: TRBV2; d_call: NA; cdr3_aa: CASSAYRENYGYTF; cdr3_nt: TGTGCCAGCAGCGCCTATAGGGAGAACTATGGCTACACCTTC
j_call: TRBJ1-1; clone_size: NA; v_call: TRBV28; d_call: NA; cdr3_aa: CASTPGGSYTEAFF; cdr3_nt: TGTGCCAGCACCCCGGGGGGGTCATACACTGAAGCTTTCTTT
j_call: TRBJ2-1; clone_size: NA; v_call: TRBV2; d_call: TRBD1; cdr3_aa: CASSVRDRDNEQFF; cdr3_nt: TGTGCCAGCAGTGTCCGGGACAGGGACAATGAGCAGTTCTTC
j_call: TRBJ2-7; clone_size: NA; v_call: TRBV4-1; d_call: TRBD2; cdr3_aa: CASSQGLAGPYEQYF; cdr3_nt: TGCGCCAGCAGCCAAGGACTAGCGGGACCCTACGAGCAGTACTTC
j_call: TRBJ1-1; clone_size: NA; v_call: TRBV5-5; d_call: TRBD1; cdr3_aa: CASSSTGSRMNTEAFF; cdr3_nt: TGTGCCAGCAGCTCGACAGGGTCGAGGATGAACACTGAAGCTTTCTTT
j_call: TRBJ2-7; clone_size: NA; v_call: TRBV7-2; d_call: NA; cdr3_aa: CASSLEAQLAVSYEQYF; cdr3_nt: TGTGCCAGCAGCTTAGAGGCACAACTTGCCGTTTCCTACGAGCAGTACTTC
j_call: TRBJ2-3; clone_size: NA; v_call: TRBV2; d_call: NA; cdr3_aa: CASSSQNTQYF; cdr3_nt: TGTGCCAGCAGTAGCCAAAATACGCAGTATTTT
j_call: TRBJ1-1; clone_size: NA; v_call: TRBV7-9; d_call: NA; cdr3_aa: CASSKRLLRDPEKNTEAFF; cdr3_nt: TGTGCCAGCAGCAAAAGGCTACTTCGGGACCCAGAAAAAAACACTGAAGCTTTCTTT
j_call: TRBJ1-1; clone_size: NA; v_call: TRBV7-2; d_call: NA; cdr3_aa: CASSLWGVNTEAFF; cdr3_nt: TGTGCCAGCAGCTTGTGGGGGGTGAACACTGAAGCTTTCTTT
j_call: TRBJ1-5; clone_size: NA; v_call: TRBV10-2; d_call: TRBD1; cdr3_aa: CASSDRDSANQPQHF; cdr3_nt: TGCGCCAGCAGTGACCGGGACAGTGCCAATCAGCCCCAGCATTTT